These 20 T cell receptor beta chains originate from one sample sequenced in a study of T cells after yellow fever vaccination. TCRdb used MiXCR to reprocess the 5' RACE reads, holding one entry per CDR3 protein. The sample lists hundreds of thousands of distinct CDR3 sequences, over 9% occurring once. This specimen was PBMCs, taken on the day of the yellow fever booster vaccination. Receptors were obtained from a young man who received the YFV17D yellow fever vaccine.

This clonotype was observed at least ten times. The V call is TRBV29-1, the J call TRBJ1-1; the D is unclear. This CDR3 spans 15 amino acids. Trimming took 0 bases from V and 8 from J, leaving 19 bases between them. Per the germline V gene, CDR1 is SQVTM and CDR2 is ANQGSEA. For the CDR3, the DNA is TGCAGCGTTGAAGAGGGCGTTGGGGAGGCCAACGAAGCTTTCTTT. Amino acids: CSVEEGVGEANEAFF.

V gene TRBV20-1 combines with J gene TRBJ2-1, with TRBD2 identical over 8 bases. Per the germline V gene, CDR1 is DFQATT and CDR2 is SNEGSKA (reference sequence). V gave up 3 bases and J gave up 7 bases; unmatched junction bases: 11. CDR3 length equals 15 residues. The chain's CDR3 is CSASDLAGGVNEQFF. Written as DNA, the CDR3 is TGCAGTGCTAGCGATCTAGCGGGCGGGGTGAATGAGCAGTTCTTC.

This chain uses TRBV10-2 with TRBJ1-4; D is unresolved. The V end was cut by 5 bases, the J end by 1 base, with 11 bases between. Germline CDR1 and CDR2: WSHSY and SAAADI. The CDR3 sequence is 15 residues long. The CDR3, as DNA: TGCGCCAGCAGTTCCAAACACCTAACTAATGAAAAACTGTTTTTT. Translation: CASSSKHLTNEKLFF.

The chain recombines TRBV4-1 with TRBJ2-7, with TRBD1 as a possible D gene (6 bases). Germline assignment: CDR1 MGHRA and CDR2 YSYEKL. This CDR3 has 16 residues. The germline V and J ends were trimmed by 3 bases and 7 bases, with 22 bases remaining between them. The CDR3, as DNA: TGCGCCAGCAGCCAGGTTCTGGCGATAGGGGGTTTGGAGCAGTACTTC. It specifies CASSQVLAIGGLEQYF.

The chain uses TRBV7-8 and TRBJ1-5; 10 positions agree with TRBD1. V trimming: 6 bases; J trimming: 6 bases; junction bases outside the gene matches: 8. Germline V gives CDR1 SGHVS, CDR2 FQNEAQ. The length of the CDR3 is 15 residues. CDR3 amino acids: CASSSDRGPGQPQHF. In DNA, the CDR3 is TGTGCCAGCAGTTCCGACAGGGGGCCTGGTCAGCCCCAGCATTTT.

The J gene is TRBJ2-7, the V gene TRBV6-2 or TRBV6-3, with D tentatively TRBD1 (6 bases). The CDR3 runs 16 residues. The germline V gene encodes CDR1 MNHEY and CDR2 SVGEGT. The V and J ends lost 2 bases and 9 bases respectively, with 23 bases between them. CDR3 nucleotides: TGTGCCAGCAGTTACAACAGGGCTGGGCCCCAACCGGGGCAGTACTTC. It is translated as CASSYNRAGPQPGQYF.

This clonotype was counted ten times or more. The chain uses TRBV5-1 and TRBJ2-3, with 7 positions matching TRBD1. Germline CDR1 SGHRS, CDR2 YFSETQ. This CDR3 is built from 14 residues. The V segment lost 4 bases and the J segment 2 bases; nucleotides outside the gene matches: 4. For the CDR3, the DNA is TGCGCCAGCAGCCCTGGGACAGCCACAGATACGCAGTATTTT. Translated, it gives CASSPGTATDTQYF. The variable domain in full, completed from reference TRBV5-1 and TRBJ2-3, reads KAGVTQTPRYLIKTRGQQVTLSCSPISGHRSVSWYQQTPGQGLQFLFEYFSETQRNKGNFPGRFSGRQFSNSRSEMNVSTLELGDSALYLCASSPGTATDTQYFGPGTRLTVL.

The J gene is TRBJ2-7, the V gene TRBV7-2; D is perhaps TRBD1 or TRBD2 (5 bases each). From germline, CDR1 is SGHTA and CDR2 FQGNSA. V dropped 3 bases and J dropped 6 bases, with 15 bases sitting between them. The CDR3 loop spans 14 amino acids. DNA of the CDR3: TGTGCCAGCAGCTTCAGAGGGGTTTATAGCGAGCAGTACTTC. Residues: CASSFRGVYSEQYF. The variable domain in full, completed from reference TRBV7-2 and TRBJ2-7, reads GAGVSQSPSNKVTEKGKDVELRCDPISGHTALYWYRQSLGQGLEFLIYFQGNSAPDKSGLPSDRFSAERTGGSVSTLTIQRTQQEDSAVYLCASSFRGVYSEQYFGPGTRLTVT.

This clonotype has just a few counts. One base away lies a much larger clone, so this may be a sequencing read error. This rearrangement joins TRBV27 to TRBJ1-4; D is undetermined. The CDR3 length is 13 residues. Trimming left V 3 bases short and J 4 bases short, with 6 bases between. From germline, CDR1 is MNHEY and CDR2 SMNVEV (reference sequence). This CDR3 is CASSFRGNEKLFF. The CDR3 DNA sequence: TGTGCCAGCAGTTTCCGGGGTAATGAAAAACTGTTTTTT.

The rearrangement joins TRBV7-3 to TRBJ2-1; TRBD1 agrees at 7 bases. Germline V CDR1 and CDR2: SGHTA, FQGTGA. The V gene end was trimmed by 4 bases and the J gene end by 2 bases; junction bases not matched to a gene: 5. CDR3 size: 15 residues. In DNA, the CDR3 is TGTGCCAGCAGCTCACAGGGGCCCCCCTACAATGAGCAGTTCTTC. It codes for CASSSQGPPYNEQFF.

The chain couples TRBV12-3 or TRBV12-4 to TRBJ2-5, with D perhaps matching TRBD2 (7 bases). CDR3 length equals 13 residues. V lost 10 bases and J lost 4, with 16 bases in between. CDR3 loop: CATRGGPGETQYF. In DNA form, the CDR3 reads TGTGCCACTCGCGGGGGCCCTGGAGAGACCCAGTACTTC.

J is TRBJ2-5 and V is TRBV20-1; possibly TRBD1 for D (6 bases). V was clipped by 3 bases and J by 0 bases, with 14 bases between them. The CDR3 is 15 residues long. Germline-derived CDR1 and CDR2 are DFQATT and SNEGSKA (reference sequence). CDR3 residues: CSARPGAGHQETQYF. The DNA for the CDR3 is TGCAGTGCTAGGCCAGGGGCGGGTCACCAAGAGACCCAGTACTTC.

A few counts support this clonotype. The CDR3 bases are TGTGCCAGCAGCTTAGGGAGAAACCCAGAGCAGTACTTC. Its protein product is CASSLGRNPEQYF. V and J are TRBV7-2 and TRBJ2-7, with no clear D. The CDR3 loop spans 13 amino acids. From germline, CDR1 is SGHTA and CDR2 FQGNSA. The V end lost 1 base, the J end lost 7 bases, and 11 bases lay between the germline ends. Supplemented by reference TRBV7-2 and TRBJ2-7, the full variable domain reads GAGVSQSPSNKVTEKGKDVELRCDPISGHTALYWYRQSLGQGLEFLIYFQGNSAPDKSGLPSDRFSAERTGGSVSTLTIQRTQQEDSAVYLCASSLGRNPEQYFGPGTRLTVT.

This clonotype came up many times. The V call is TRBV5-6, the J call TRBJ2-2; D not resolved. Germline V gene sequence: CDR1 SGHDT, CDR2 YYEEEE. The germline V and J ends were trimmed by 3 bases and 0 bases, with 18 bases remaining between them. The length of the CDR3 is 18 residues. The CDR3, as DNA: TGTGCCAGCAGCTCCTCCTTTTCTGCCTCTACGAACACCGGGGAGCTGTTTTTT. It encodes CASSSSFSASTNTGELFF.

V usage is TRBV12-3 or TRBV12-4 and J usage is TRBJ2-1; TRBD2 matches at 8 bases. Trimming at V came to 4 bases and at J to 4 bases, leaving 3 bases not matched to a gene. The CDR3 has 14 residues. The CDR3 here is CASSYSGGYNEQFF. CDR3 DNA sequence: TGTGCCAGCAGTTATTCGGGGGGGTACAATGAGCAGTTCTTC.

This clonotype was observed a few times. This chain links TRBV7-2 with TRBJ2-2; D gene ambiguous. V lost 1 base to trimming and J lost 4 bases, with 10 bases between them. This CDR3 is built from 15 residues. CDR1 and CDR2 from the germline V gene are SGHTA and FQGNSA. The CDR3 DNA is TGTGCCAGCAGCTTAGTGCCGCCGGTCACCGGGGAGCTGTTTTTT. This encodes CASSLVPPVTGELFF.

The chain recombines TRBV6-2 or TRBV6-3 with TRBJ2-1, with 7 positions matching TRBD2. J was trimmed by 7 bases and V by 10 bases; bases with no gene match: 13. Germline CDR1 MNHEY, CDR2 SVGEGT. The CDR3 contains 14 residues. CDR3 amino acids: CATDSSGLWNEQFF. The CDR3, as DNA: TGTGCCACCGATTCTAGCGGCCTTTGGAATGAGCAGTTCTTC.

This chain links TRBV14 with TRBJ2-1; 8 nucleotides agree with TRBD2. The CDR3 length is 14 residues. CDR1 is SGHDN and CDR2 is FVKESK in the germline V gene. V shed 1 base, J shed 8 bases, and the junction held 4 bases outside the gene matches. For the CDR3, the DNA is TGTGCCAGCAGCCAAGTCTCCGGGGGGGATGAGCAGTTCTTC. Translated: CASSQVSGGDEQFF.

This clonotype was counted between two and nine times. The CDR3 spells CASSSRPVGYEQYF. The CDR3 nucleotides are TGTGCCAGCAGCTCTAGACCGGTGGGGTACGAGCAGTACTTC. The chain employs TRBV7-9 and TRBJ2-7; D gene unclear. The V and J ends lost 4 bases and 4 bases respectively, with 14 bases between them. Germline V gives CDR1 SEHNR, CDR2 FQNEAQ (reference sequence). This CDR3 has 14 residues.

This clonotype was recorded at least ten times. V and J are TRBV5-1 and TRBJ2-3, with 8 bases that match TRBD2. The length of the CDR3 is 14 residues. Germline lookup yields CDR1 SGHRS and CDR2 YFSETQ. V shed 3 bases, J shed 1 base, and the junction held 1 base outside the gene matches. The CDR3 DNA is TGCGCCAGCAGCTCAGCGGGAGGCACAGATACGCAGTATTTT. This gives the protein CASSSAGGTDTQYF.